These 18 T cell receptor beta chains originate from one sample sequenced in a study of regulatory T cells in long-lasting Graves disease. As for time point: persistent/refractory GD, antithyroid drugs over 5 years with positive TRAb. RNA from PBMCs was the source of the TCR library. The authors built TCR beta libraries using iRepertoire HTBI primers and Arm-PCR of CDR3 regions. TCRdb processed the multiplex PCR reads anew with MiXCR; each CDR3 protein has one entry. The sample has 310,000 or so distinct CDR3 sequences, about 19% seen once. Sequencing used peripheral blood mononuclear cells (PBMCs), obtained when the disease was refractory, from a patient treated with antithyroid drugs. The receptors shown here come from a female donor with Graves disease.

In its sample, this clonotype was seen many times. The gene calls are TRBV10-3 and TRBJ1-6, with 7 bases aligning to TRBD1. The CDR3 consists of 17 residues. The V and J ends lost 4 bases and 0 bases, in that order; junction bases with no gene match: 6. Germline V gene lookup returns CDR1 ENHRY and CDR2 SYGVKD. CDR3 residues: CAISGYRGGSYNSPLHF. The CDR3 DNA is TGTGCCATCAGTGGTTACAGGGGAGGCTCCTATAATTCACCCCTCCACTTT.

In this sample, this clonotype turned up a few times. The rearrangement links TRBV7-9 to TRBJ2-2; the D gene is possibly TRBD1 (6 bases). The CDR3 has 16 residues. Germline values: CDR1 SEHNR, CDR2 FQNEAQ (reference sequence). V was shortened by 6 bases and J by 1 base, with 15 bases between the two germline ends. CDR3 sequence: CASRPESGQNTGELFF. The CDR3 nucleotides read TGTGCCAGCAGACCCGAATCGGGACAGAACACCGGGGAGCTGTTTTTT.

The J gene is TRBJ2-3, the V gene TRBV12-3 or TRBV12-4; D not certain. The V end was cut by 6 bases, the J end by 4 bases, with 8 bases between. This CDR3 has 12 amino acids. CDR3 amino acids: CASRVMADTQYF. CDR3 DNA sequence: TGTGCCAGCAGGGTGATGGCAGATACGCAGTATTTT.

In its sample, this clonotype was seen a few times. The J gene is TRBJ1-4, the V gene TRBV7-2, with TRBD1 identical over 7 bases. The V segment lost 5 bases and the J segment 5 bases; nucleotides outside the gene matches: 11. This CDR3 is built from 16 residues. From germline, CDR1 is SGHTA and CDR2 FQGNSA. The CDR3, as DNA: TGTGCCAGCAGCGGGGACAGCTATGGCGGGAATGAAAAACTGTTTTTT. Protein sequence: CASSGDSYGGNEKLFF.

This chain joins TRBV6-2 or TRBV6-3 and TRBJ2-3, with 7 nucleotides matching TRBD1. The CDR3 covers 15 residues. The V and J ends lost 3 bases and 3 bases, in that order; junction bases with no gene match: 6. Per germline, CDR1 MNHEY and CDR2 SVGEGT. The CDR3 coding sequence is TGTGCCAGCAGTTATAAGGGGGCGCCGACAGATACGCAGTATTTT. Translation: CASSYKGAPTDTQYF.

As concerns this clonotype: Given a far larger clone just one base away, this is likely a sequencing read error. The genes are TRBV10-3 and TRBJ2-7, with D possibly matching TRBD1 (6 bases). The CDR3 is 12 amino acids. V was pared by 3 bases and J by 5 bases, with 8 bases between. Germline V gives CDR1 ENHRY, CDR2 SYGVKD. The CDR3 protein is CAISDPGDEQYF. The CDR3 coding sequence is TGTGCCATCAGTGACCCAGGGGACGAGCAGTACTTC.

This clonotype was detected only a few times. CDR3 sequence: CSASRGRGYEQYF. The CDR3 DNA sequence: TGCAGTGCTAGCAGGGGCCGAGGCTACGAGCAGTACTTC. The chain links TRBV20-1 to TRBJ2-7; TRBD1 is a possible D gene (6 bases). CDR1 DFQATT and CDR2 SNEGSKA come from the germline V gene (reference sequence). This CDR3 is 13 amino acids long. V lost 3 bases, J lost 3 bases, and 12 bases lay in between.

The chain couples TRBV9 to TRBJ2-2, with TRBD2 matching 7 bases. V shed 1 base, J shed 7 bases, and the junction held 1 base outside the gene matches. The germline gives CDR1 SGDLS, CDR2 YYNGEE. The CDR3 consists of 13 residues. The CDR3 DNA follows: TGTGCCAGCAGCGTAACTAGCGACGGGGAGCTGTTTTTT. This codes for CASSVTSDGELFF.

This clonotype has just a few counts. A much larger clone differs by one base, so this may be a read error. This rearrangement joins TRBV20-1 to TRBJ2-7; 7 bases map to TRBD1. CDR1 is DFQATT and CDR2 is SNEGSKA in the germline V gene (reference sequence). CDR3 length: 15 amino acids. The J segment lost 5 bases and the V segment lost 8 bases, leaving 18 bases of the junction unmatched. CDR3 residues: CSTGDGTVNSDEQYF. The CDR3 DNA sequence: TGCAGTACTGGGGACGGGACAGTAAACTCAGACGAGCAGTACTTC.

Many counts were recorded for this clonotype. The CDR3 nucleotides read TGTGCCAGCAGTCCCCACGACAGTGCTGGGGCCAACGTCCTGACTTTC. It specifies CASSPHDSAGANVLTF. V gene TRBV28 combines with J gene TRBJ2-6, with a possible D match to TRBD1 (5 bases). CDR1 MDHEN and CDR2 SYDVKM come from the germline V gene. Between the trimmed V and J ends, which lost 5 bases and 2 bases, there was a span of 13 bases. The CDR3 runs to 16 residues.

This clonotype appeared a few times. Compared with germline, one end of the junction differs, possibly owing to a read error. The chain couples TRBV5-1 to TRBJ2-7; D is unresolved. The germline gives CDR1 SGHRS, CDR2 YFSETQ. There are 16 residues in the CDR3. CDR3 region: CASSLASQAHTYEQYF. The CDR3 DNA is TGTGCCAGCAGCTTGGCCTCGCAGGCCCATACCTACGAGCAGTACTTC.

In its sample, this clonotype was seen a few times. The chain uses TRBV18 and TRBJ2-2; the match to TRBD1 covers 8 bases. Losses at the gene ends were 3 bases for V and 6 bases for J; bases not matched to a gene: 6. Germline lookup yields CDR1 KGHSH and CDR2 LQKENI. This CDR3 region has 15 residues. The DNA of the CDR3 is TGTGCCAGCTCACCCAGGACAGGGAGTGCCGGGGAGCTGTTTTTT. Encoded protein: CASSPRTGSAGELFF.

This clonotype was counted a few times. The V and J genes are TRBV19 and TRBJ2-2; no reliable D call. Trimming took 8 bases from V and 2 from J, leaving 15 bases between them. This CDR3 is 15 amino acids long. Germline V gene lookup returns CDR1 LNHDA and CDR2 SQIVND (reference sequence). Here the CDR3 reads CASSHTALNTGELFF. CDR3 sequence (DNA): TGTGCCAGTTCCCATACGGCCCTAAACACCGGGGAGCTGTTTTTT.

This clonotype showed up many times. The V and J genes are TRBV7-2 and TRBJ2-7; 9 positions match TRBD2. In germline, CDR1 is SGHTA, CDR2 FQGNSA. V shed 5 bases and J 6 bases; nucleotides not matched to a gene: 14. The CDR3 consists of 16 residues. CDR3 protein: CASSLYPGRGGVEQYF. CDR3 sequence (DNA): TGTGCCAGCAGCCTATACCCTGGGCGGGGGGGCGTCGAGCAGTACTTC.

The rearrangement links TRBV28 to TRBJ2-3; 8 nucleotides agree with TRBD2. This CDR3 is built from 19 residues. With V trimmed by 2 bases and J by 2 bases, 15 bases remained unmatched. Germline CDR1 MDHEN, CDR2 SYDVKM. CDR3 loop: CASSLNPGAGGGATDTQYF. The CDR3 DNA follows: TGTGCCAGCAGTTTAAACCCTGGGGCGGGAGGTGGGGCCACAGATACGCAGTATTTT. The full variable domain, rest sourced from reference TRBV28 and TRBJ2-3, is DVKVTQSSRYLVKRTGEKVFLECVQDMDHENMFWYRQDPGLGLRLIYFSYDVKMKEKGDIPEGYSVSREKKERFSLILESASTNQTSMYLCASSLNPGAGGGATDTQYFGPGTRLTVL.

This clonotype was counted many times. CDR3 DNA sequence: TGTGCCAGCAGCACGGACAGGCTGCATGGCTACACCTTC. Encoded protein: CASSTDRLHGYTF. This chain connects TRBV5-4 to TRBJ1-2; 7 nucleotides match TRBD1. V was clipped by 4 bases and J by 6 bases; unmatched bases: 6. The CDR3 spans 13 residues. Germline CDR1 SGHNT, CDR2 YYREEE (reference sequence).

Ten or more counts support this clonotype. V and J are TRBV12-3 or TRBV12-4 and TRBJ2-7, with D perhaps TRBD2 (6 bases). This CDR3 contains 15 residues. The V end lost 3 bases, the J end lost 2 bases, and 14 bases lay between the germline ends. As DNA, the CDR3 is TGTGCCAGCAGTTTCGGAGGGGCTAGGGCCTACGAGCAGTACTTC. Protein: CASSFGGARAYEQYF.

This clonotype has just a few counts. The V call is TRBV5-1, the J call TRBJ2-5; possible D gene TRBD2, 6 bases. The CDR3 sequence is 17 residues long. Trimming removed 4 bases from V and 5 bases from J, with 24 bases in between. CDR1 is SGHRS and CDR2 is YFSETQ in the germline V gene. CDR3 loop: CASSPGGSGTAPETQYF. DNA for the CDR3: TGCGCCAGCAGCCCTGGGGGGTCCGGGACCGCGCCCGAGACCCAGTACTTC.